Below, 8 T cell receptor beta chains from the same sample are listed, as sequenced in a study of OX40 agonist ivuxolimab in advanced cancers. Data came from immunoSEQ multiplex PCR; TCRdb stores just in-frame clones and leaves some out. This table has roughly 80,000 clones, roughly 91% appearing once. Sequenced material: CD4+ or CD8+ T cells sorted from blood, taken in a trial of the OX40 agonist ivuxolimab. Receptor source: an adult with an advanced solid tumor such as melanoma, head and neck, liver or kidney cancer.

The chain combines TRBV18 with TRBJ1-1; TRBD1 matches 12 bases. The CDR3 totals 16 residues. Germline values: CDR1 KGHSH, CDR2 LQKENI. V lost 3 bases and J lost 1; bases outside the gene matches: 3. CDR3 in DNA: TGTGCCAGCTCACCGGGACAGGGGGCGAGGAACACTGAAGCTTTCTTT. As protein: CASSPGQGARNTEAFF.

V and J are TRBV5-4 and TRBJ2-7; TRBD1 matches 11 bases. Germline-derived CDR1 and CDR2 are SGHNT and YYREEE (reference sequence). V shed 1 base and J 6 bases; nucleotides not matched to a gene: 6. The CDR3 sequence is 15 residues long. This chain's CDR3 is CASSLSGQGAAEQYF. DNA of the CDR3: TGTGCCAGCAGCTTGTCCGGACAGGGGGCAGCCGAGCAGTACTTC.

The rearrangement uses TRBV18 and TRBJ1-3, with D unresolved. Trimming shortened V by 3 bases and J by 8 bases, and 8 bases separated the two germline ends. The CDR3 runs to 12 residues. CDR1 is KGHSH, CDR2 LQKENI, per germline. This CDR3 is CASSPSSDTIYF. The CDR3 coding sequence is TGTGCCAGCTCACCGTCGAGTGACACCATATATTTT.

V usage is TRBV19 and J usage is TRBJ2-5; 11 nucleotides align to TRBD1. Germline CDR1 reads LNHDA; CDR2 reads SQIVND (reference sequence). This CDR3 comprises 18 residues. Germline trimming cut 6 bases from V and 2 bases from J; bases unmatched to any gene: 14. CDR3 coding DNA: TGTGCCAGTAGCACTGGGGGGACAGGGGGTTTTACACAAGAGACCCAGTACTTC. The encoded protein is CASSTGGTGGFTQETQYF.

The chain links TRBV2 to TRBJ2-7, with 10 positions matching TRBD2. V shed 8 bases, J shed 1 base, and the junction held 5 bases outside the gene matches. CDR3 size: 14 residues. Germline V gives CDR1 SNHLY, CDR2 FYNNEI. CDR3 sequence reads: CASHGLAVSYEQYF. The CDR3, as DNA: TGTGCCAGCCATGGACTAGCGGTTTCCTACGAGCAGTACTTC.

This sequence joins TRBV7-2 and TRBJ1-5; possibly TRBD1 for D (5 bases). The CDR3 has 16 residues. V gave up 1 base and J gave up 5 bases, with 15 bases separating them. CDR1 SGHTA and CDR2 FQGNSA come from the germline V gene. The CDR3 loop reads CASSLVSSREDQPQHF. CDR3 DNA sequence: TGTGCCAGCAGCTTAGTGTCTAGCAGGGAGGATCAGCCCCAGCATTTT.

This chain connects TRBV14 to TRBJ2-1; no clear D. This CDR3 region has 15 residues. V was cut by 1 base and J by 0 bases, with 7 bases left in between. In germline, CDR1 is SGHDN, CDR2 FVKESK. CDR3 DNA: TGTGCCAGCAGCCAAGGCAGGAGCTCCTACAATGAGCAGTTCTTC. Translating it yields CASSQGRSSYNEQFF.

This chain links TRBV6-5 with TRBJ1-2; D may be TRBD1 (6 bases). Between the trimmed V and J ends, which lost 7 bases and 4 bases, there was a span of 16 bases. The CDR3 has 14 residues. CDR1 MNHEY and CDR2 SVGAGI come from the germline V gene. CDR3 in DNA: TGTGCCAGCAACTTTGGGGGACATCGCTATGGCTACACCTTC. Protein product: CASNFGGHRYGYTF.